This entry is about one TCR beta chain. In its sample, this clonotype was seen a few times. Its recognized antigen is unknown. Base qualities are missing; no much larger clone stands one base away. This entry is derived from a study of blood T cells in healthy people across ages (dated by TCRdb to between 2014 and 2017). About the study as a whole: In model experiments, template switching captured roughly one uniquely barcoded TCR beta cDNA molecule for every two T cells. The donors were split into four age groups: young (average 16 years), middle-aged (about 40), aged (over 55) and long-lived (more than 80). The study analyzed two additional independent replicas of 1 million unique cDNA reads from the same blood draw for two donors, one aged 18 to 29 and one aged 80 or older. To avoid experimental bias, donors of different ages were distributed randomly across sequencing lanes. To track age-related changes in TCR beta repertoire diversity, the study relied on deep sequencing normalized with unique cDNA molecular identifiers.

Donors were approximately 42 systemically healthy Caucasian individuals from Russia aged roughly 6 to 95 years. About 9.8 milliliters of peripheral blood were drawn from each donor into EDTA-treated Vacutainer tubes. Ficoll-Paque density-gradient centrifugation was used to isolate PBMCs, with at least 7 million obtained per sample. Trizol reagent was used to extract total RNA from the PBMCs, yielding at least 6 micrograms per sample. For every donor, an aliquot of PBMCs went through flow cytometry to measure the percentages of naive CD45RAhigh/CD27high T cells. Paper-wide results and their limitations: Estimates of total diversity based on one million sequenced T cells were regarded as lower bounds and as underestimates. Compared with the aged group, more naive CD4+ T cells, fewer expanded clones and increased TCR diversity were shown by the long-lived group, suggesting age selection. Observed TCR beta diversity per million T cells fell roughly linearly with age, and a significant reduction was already apparent by age about 36. Because donor CMV infection status was unknown, age-related changes in expanded clonotypes were potentially confounded. There was a strong correlation between observed TCR beta diversity and the percentage of naive T cells measured by flow cytometry. Since profiling was done on bulk unsorted PBMCs, naive and antigen-experienced compartments could not be conclusively compared.

The CDR3 covers 14 residues, taking in both the cysteine and the phenylalanine. CDR3 DNA is the only sequence kept; it has 42 bases, read in frame from the first base. As encoded in the germline V gene, CDR1 is MNHEY while CDR2 is SVGEGT. At the junction V is shortened by 6 bases and J by 3 bases; bases outside the gene matches: 5. Library creation used 5' RACE. For sequencing, an Illumina HiSeq 2500 was employed. A second about 7 to 11 cycle PCR used a sample-barcoded 5' primer and a J-beta primer mix. Each TCR beta cDNA molecule received a unique molecular identifier from a template-switch 5' adaptor carrying 12 random nucleotides. Each sample yielded at least 3 million CDR3-containing paired-end reads. All of the RNA was converted into first-strand cDNA using the Mint cDNA synthesis kit, with a TRBC-specific oligonucleotide serving as the primer. Following uracil-DNA glycosylase treatment, all cDNA underwent a first 18-cycle PCR with the universal primers M1SS and BC2_uni_R. The paper's data handling went like this. For normalization, 1 million high-quality reads, each with a distinct molecular identifier, were randomly selected from each sample. Instead of being binned into consensus sequences, reads that shared molecular identifiers were thrown out. MiTCR, set to a Q25 quality threshold and the strictest error-elimination algorithm, was used for CDR3 identification, clonotype clustering and error correction. A nonparametric unseen species model using Euler transformation provided a lower-bound estimate of total TCR beta diversity. The public reads were run again by TCRdb, first through fastp at Q25 and then through MiXCR, and only productive beta chains were kept. Records with the same CDR3 protein are collapsed into one entry carrying the most frequent genes and DNA. These V and J calls originate from TCRdb's pipeline instead of the authors' own analysis. The sample data list around 970,000 distinct CDR3 sequences, and 45% to 60% of these were observed just once. The ten largest make up around a fifth of the sample.

The sequence joins TRBV6-2 or TRBV6-3 to TRBJ2-7; TRBD2 matches 10 bases in the middle. The sequencing sample was made of blood. The clonotype originates from a woman between 55 and 75 years old in good health. The CDR3 corresponds to CASRPGTSDYEQYF. Read as DNA, the sequence is TGTGCCAGCAGACCCGGGACTAGCGACTACGAGCAGTACTTC.